Listed here are 6 T cell receptor beta chains from one sample, sequenced in a study of cytomegalovirus exposure and HLA in healthy donors. Researchers ran the PCR with 60 Vbeta and 13 Jbeta primers. TCRdb keeps only in-frame clones here, not all; method: immunoSEQ multiplex PCR. The data hold under 200,000 clones, with around 83% observed a single time. Sequenced input: PBMCs. The origin of the receptors is a woman aged 18 to 35 in good health and CMV-seronegative.

Worth noting for this clone: One end of the junction varies from germline; a read error may be responsible. The chain uses TRBV7-9 and TRBJ2-5; D gene uncertain. The CDR3 runs 11 residues. In germline, CDR1 is SEHNR, CDR2 FQNEAQ (reference sequence). The CDR3 region is CSSSLSQTQYF. DNA for the CDR3: TGTTCCAGCAGCTTAAGCCAGACCCAGTACTTC.

A single count supports this clone. V is TRBV7-6 and J is TRBJ2-3; D might be TRBD2 (6 bases). Trimming shortened V by 1 base and J by 3 bases, and 8 bases separated the two germline ends. The CDR3 has 14 amino acids. Looked up from germline, CDR1 is SGHVS and CDR2 is FNYEAQ. This CDR3 reads CASSLGEATDTQYF. CDR3 DNA: TGTGCCAGCAGCTTAGGGGAGGCTACAGATACGCAGTATTTT.

This clone was observed a few times. The chain employs TRBV2 and TRBJ2-2, with 10 positions matching TRBD2. Germline V lookup: CDR1 SNHLY, CDR2 FYNNEI. The CDR3 loop spans 16 amino acids. V lost 3 bases and J lost 6; bases outside the gene matches: 7. In nucleotides, the CDR3 is TGTGCCAGCAGTGAGACACGACTAGCGGGCCCCGGGGAGCTGTTTTTT. Translated: CASSETRLAGPGELFF.

J is TRBJ2-5 and V is TRBV30, with 8 bases lining up with TRBD2. This CDR3 is built from 13 residues. Germline V lookup: CDR1 GTSNPN, CDR2 SVGIG (reference sequence). Unmatched junction bases numbered 4, after V lost 4 bases and J lost 3 bases. The CDR3 reads CAWNAGGEETQYF. CDR3 nucleotides: TGTGCCTGGAACGCCGGGGGGGAAGAGACCCAGTACTTC.

This chain links TRBV10-1 with TRBJ2-1; possible D gene TRBD1, 5 bases. V was cut by 1 base and J by 0 bases, with 7 bases left in between. The CDR3 is 15 residues long. The germline V gene has CDR1 WNHNN and CDR2 SYGVQD (reference sequence). CDR3 nucleotide sequence: TGCGCCAGCAGTGAGTGGGGCTACTCCTACAATGAGCAGTTCTTC. It specifies CASSEWGYSYNEQFF.

The chain recombines TRBV27 with TRBJ2-1; TRBD2 agrees at 7 bases. J lost 5 bases, V lost 3 bases, and 10 bases had no gene match. CDR3 length: 16 amino acids. Germline loops: CDR1 MNHEY, CDR2 SMNVEV (reference sequence). This CDR3 reads CASSLGGGVPNNEQFF. CDR3 nucleotides: TGTGCCAGCAGTTTGGGGGGGGGAGTTCCGAACAATGAGCAGTTCTTC.